The T cell receptor beta chain under discussion was sequenced for a study of T cell responses to AZD1222 COVID-19 vaccine. The method was immunoSEQ multiplex PCR; TCRdb's version includes in-frame clones alone and lacks a portion of them. The sample includes about 150,000 clones, 90% of them seen just once. This CDR3 has 15 amino acids. The junction had 8 bases not matched to a gene; V was cut back by 6 bases and J by 4 bases. Germline V gives CDR1 SGHDT, CDR2 YYEEEE. This clone showed up just once. The sample consisted of peripheral blood, taken on day 0 of AZD1222 vaccination. The sequence was collected from an adult in good health. The genes are TRBV5-6 and TRBJ1-4; TRBD1 agrees at 8 bases. In nucleotides, the CDR3 is TGTGCCAGCACCGCTTGGACAGGGAATAATGAAAAACTGTTTTTT. It specifies CASTAWTGNNEKLFF.